This T cell receptor beta chain originates from a study of OX40 agonist ivuxolimab in advanced cancers. Study summary: An agonistic human IgG2 monoclonal antibody against OX40 (CD134) was given. General study findings and limits: In a subset of nonresponders, normalized T-cell clonal expansion was also low. Low clonal expansion, among the lowest seen, marked partial responders at 0.1-3.0 mg/kg.

In the case of this clone: As yet, its antigen is unknown.

This table comes from immunoSEQ multiplex PCR, and its TCRdb copy is limited to in-frame clones, with some not included. The table lists approximately 60,000 clones, roughly 80% of them singletons, with roughly 5.2% in the top ten. The starting material was CD4+ or CD8+ T cells sorted from blood, obtained in a trial of the OX40 agonist ivuxolimab. This clonotype originated in an adult with an advanced solid tumor such as melanoma, head and neck, liver or kidney cancer.

CDR3 DNA: TGTGCCAGCAGCCCCCTCCGAGGGGGGGCTGGGACCGGGGAGCTGTTTTTT. Protein: CASSPLRGGAGTGELFF. The chain employs TRBV7-3 and TRBJ2-2; maybe TRBD2 (7 bases). The CDR3 sequence is 17 residues long. Deletions cut 5 bases from V and 5 bases from J, with 21 bases between. CDR1 and CDR2 from the germline V gene are SGHTA and FQGTGA.